Sequencing of this T cell receptor beta chain was carried out in a study of neurological immune-mediated disorders. Study-wide points: It was HTLV-1-associated myelopathy that showed the most TCR clonal expansion, while multiple sclerosis showed the least, falling below healthy controls. The absence of any CDR3 amino acid sequence shared by expanded clones across subjects suggests that repertoires were private in all groups.

With 10-nucleotide random UMIs included, cDNA was synthesized by 5'RACE. TCRdb ran MiXCR on the 5' RACE reads and lists one entry per CDR3 protein. The table lists about 39,000 distinct CDR3 sequences, 7% to 8.5% of them singletons, with 5.7% in the top ten. With 4 bases removed from V and 0 bases from J, the gap between germline ends came to 9 bases. This CDR3 has 15 amino acids. Germline assignment: CDR1 MDHEN and CDR2 SYDVKM. This clonotype has a count of ten or more. Its antigen is unknown. About a million sorted CD4+ or CD8+ T cells made each library. The material sequenced was CD4+ T cells from blood. The receptor comes from a man aged 45-65 years in good health. J is TRBJ2-2 and V is TRBV28, with D uncertain. The CDR3, as DNA: TGTGCCAGCAGTTGGGGTATCGCGAACACCGGGGAGCTGTTTTTT. Its translation is CASSWGIANTGELFF.